This T cell receptor (beta chain) was recovered during a study of blood T cell repertoires in COVID-19. This clone was counted a few times. This table comes from immunoSEQ multiplex PCR, and its TCRdb copy is limited to in-frame clones, with some not included. The sample yields 99,000 or so clones, 84% seen once. This receptor was identified in a man aged 55 to 70 with acute or convalescent COVID-19. The sample taken for sequencing was peripheral blood.

In DNA form, the CDR3 reads TGCGCCAGCAGCTTGAGGGACAGGGGTGTTGGAGCTTTCTTT. Amino acids: CASSLRDRGVGAFF. This chain uses TRBV5-1 with TRBJ1-1; 10 bases align to TRBD1. V dropped 1 base and J dropped 10; count of bases not matched to a gene: 7. The germline CDR1 and CDR2 sequences are SGHRS and YFSETQ. The CDR3 extends over 14 amino acids.